The 8 T cell receptor beta chains below come from one sample, sequenced in a study of blood T cell repertoires in COVID-19. Method: immunoSEQ multiplex PCR; TCRdb's copy keeps in-frame clones and lacks some. The profile covers fewer than 70,000 clones, with approximately 90% appearing a single time and 2.7% taken by the ten largest. The sequenced sample was peripheral blood. These receptors were obtained from a middle-aged man with acute or convalescent COVID-19.

With regard to this clone: A read error may produce the germline difference seen at one junction end. The chain carries TRBV18 and TRBJ2-2; 7 nucleotides line up with TRBD2. The CDR3 is 16 amino acids. Per the germline V gene, CDR1 is KGHSH and CDR2 is LQKENI. The CDR3 nucleotides are TGTGCCAGCTCCCCACTCCTAGCGGAGGACACCGGGGAGCTGTTTTTT. This encodes CASSPLLAEDTGELFF.

V usage is TRBV16 and J usage is TRBJ2-7; D is perhaps TRBD2 (5 bases). Germline CDR1 is KGHSY and CDR2 is FQNENV. This CDR3 contains 14 residues. Trimming took 0 bases from V and 3 from J, leaving 9 bases between them. The CDR3 protein is CASSQSFGNYEQYV. CDR3 in DNA: TGTGCCAGCAGCCAATCGTTCGGGAACTACGAGCAGTACGTC.

The chain uses TRBV3-1 (or the pseudogene TRBV3-2) and TRBJ2-3, with 7 nucleotides matching TRBD1. The V and J ends lost 3 bases and 1 base, in that order; junction bases with no gene match: 10. This CDR3 has 17 amino acids. Per germline, CDR1 LGHDT and CDR2 YNNKEL (reference sequence). In DNA form, the CDR3 reads TGTGCCAGCAGCCAGAGGGCCGGGGACAGCGGCACAGATACGCAGTATTTT. Protein product: CASSQRAGDSGTDTQYF.

Here the CDR3 DNA reads TGTGCCAGCAGTCGCGACAGGATCGGTGAAGCTTTCTTT. Amino acid sequence: CASSRDRIGEAFF. The V gene is TRBV5-6, the J gene TRBJ1-1, with TRBD1 as a possible D gene (6 bases). Germline CDR1 and CDR2: SGHDT and YYEEEE. The CDR3 loop spans 13 amino acids. V lost 5 bases to trimming and J lost 7 bases, with 15 bases between them.

This clone turned up a few times. CDR3 in DNA: TGTGCCATCAGTGCTTCTGCTGGGACACCATATGGCTACACCTTC. This encodes CAISASAGTPYGYTF. The chain is built from TRBV10-3 and TRBJ1-2; D is possibly TRBD1 (6 bases). Trimming took off 4 bases at V and 5 bases at J, with 17 bases between the two ends. Germline V gives CDR1 ENHRY, CDR2 SYGVKD. This CDR3 is 15 amino acids long.

In its sample, this clone was seen a few times. The chain uses TRBV29-1 and TRBJ1-2, with a weak D call TRBD1 (6 bases). The CDR3 has 14 residues. CDR1 is SQVTM, CDR2 ANQGSEA, per germline. Deletions cut 6 bases from V and 2 bases from J, with 16 bases between. In nucleotides, the CDR3 is TGCAGCGTGGACCCGACAGGAGGAAACTATGGCTACACCTTC. Translation gives CSVDPTGGNYGYTF.

This rearrangement joins TRBV2 to TRBJ2-7, with 8 bases fitting TRBD1. Trimming took 4 bases from V and 7 from J; bases not matched to a gene: 18. In germline, CDR1 is SNHLY, CDR2 FYNNEI. This CDR3 has 17 amino acids. This chain's CDR3 is CASSVGQVPVSSQEQYF. In nucleotides, the CDR3 is TGTGCCAGCAGTGTGGGACAGGTCCCCGTCAGTTCCCAAGAGCAGTACTTC.

The chain employs TRBV28 and TRBJ2-3, with 8 bases lining up with TRBD1. Germline V lookup: CDR1 MDHEN, CDR2 SYDVKM. The V and J ends lost 4 bases and 5 bases, in that order; junction bases with no gene match: 8. This CDR3 is 15 amino acids long. CDR3 loop: CASSSPGQGIDTQYF. The CDR3, as DNA: TGTGCCAGCAGTTCGCCCGGACAGGGAATAGATACGCAGTATTTT.